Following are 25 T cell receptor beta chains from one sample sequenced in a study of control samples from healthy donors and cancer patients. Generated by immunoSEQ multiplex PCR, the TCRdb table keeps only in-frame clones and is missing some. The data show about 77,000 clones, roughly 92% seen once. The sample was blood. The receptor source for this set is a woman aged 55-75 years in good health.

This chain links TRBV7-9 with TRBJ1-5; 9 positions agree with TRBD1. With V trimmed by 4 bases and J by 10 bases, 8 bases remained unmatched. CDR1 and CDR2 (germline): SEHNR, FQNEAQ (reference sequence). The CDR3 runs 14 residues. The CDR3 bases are TGTGCCAGCAGCTCGGGACAGGGTAGTCTTCCCCAGCATTTT. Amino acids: CASSSGQGSLPQHF.

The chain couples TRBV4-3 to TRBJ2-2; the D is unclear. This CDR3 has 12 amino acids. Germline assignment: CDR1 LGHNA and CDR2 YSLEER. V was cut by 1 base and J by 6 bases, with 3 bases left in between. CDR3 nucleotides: TGCGCCAGCAGCCAAGTTGCCGGGGAGCTGTTTTTT. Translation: CASSQVAGELFF.

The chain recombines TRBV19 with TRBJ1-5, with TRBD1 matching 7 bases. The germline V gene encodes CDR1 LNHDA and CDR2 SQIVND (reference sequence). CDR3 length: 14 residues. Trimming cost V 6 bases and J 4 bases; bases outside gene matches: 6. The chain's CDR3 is CASSRDSANQPQHF. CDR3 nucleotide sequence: TGTGCCAGTAGCCGGGACAGCGCAAATCAGCCCCAGCATTTT.

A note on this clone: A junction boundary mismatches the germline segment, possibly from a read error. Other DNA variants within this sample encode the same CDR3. CDR3 residues: CASSFGGTTDTQYF. The CDR3 bases are TGTGCCAGTAGCTTCGGGGGAACTACAGATACGCAGTATTTT. The chain recombines TRBV7-3 with TRBJ2-3; tentative D call: TRBD2 (6 bases). Germline assignment: CDR1 SGHTA and CDR2 FQGTGA. This CDR3 is built from 14 residues.

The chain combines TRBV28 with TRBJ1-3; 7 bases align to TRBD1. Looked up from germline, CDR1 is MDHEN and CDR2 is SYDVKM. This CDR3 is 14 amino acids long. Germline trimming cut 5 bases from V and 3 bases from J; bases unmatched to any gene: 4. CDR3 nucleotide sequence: TGTGCCAGCAGTACGAGGGGGCTTGGAAACACCATATATTTT. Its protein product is CASSTRGLGNTIYF.

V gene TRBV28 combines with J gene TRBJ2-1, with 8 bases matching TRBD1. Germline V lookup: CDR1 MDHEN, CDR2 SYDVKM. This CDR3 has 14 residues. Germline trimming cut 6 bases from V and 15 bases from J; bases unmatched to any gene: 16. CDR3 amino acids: CASSNTLTGALGFF. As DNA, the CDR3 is TGTGCCAGCAGCAATACCCTGACAGGGGCTTTGGGGTTCTTC.

CDR3 loop: CASSLGSMGSYEQYF. CDR3 coding DNA: TGCGCCAGCAGCCTGGGATCGATGGGCTCCTACGAGCAGTACTTC. V and J are TRBV5-1 and TRBJ2-7; unclear D gene. The ends were cut back, 4 bases at V and 0 bases at J, with 14 bases in the middle. CDR1 and CDR2 (germline): SGHRS, YFSETQ. The CDR3 is 15 residues long.

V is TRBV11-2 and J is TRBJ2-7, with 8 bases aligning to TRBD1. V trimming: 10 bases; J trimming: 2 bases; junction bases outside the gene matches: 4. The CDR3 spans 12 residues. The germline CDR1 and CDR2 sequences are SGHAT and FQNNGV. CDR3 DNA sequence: TGTGCCACCGGGACAGGACCCTACGAGCAGTACTTC. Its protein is CATGTGPYEQYF. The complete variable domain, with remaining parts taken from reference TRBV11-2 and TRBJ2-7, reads EAGVAQSPRYKIIEKRQSVAFWCNPISGHATLYWYQQILGQGPKLLIQFQNNGVVDDSQLPKDRFSAERLKGVDSTLKIQPAKLEDSAVYLCATGTGPYEQYFGPGTRLTVT.

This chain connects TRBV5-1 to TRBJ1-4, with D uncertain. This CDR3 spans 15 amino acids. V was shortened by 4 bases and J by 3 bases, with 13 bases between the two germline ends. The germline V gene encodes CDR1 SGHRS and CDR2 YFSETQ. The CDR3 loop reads CASSTSPGSNEKLFF. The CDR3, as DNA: TGCGCCAGCAGCACTTCACCGGGATCTAATGAAAAACTGTTTTTT.

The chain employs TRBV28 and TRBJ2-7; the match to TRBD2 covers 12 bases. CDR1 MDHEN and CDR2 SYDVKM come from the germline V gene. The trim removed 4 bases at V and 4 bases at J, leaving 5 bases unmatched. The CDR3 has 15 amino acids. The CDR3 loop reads CASSWLAGGRYEQYF. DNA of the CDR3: TGTGCCAGCAGTTGGCTAGCGGGAGGGCGGTACGAGCAGTACTTC.

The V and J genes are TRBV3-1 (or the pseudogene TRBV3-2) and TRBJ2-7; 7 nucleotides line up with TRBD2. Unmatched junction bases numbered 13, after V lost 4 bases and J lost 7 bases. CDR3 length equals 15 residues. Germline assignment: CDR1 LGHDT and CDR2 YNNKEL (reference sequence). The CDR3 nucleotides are TGTGCCAGCAGCCTTAGTGCTAGCGGTACGGGAGAGCAGTACTTC. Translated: CASSLSASGTGEQYF.

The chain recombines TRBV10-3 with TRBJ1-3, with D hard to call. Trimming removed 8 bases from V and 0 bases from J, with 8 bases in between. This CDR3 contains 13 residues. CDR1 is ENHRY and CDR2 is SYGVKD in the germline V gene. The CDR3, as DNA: TGTGCCATCTTAAGTAGCTCTGGAAACACCATATATTTT. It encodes CAILSSSGNTIYF.

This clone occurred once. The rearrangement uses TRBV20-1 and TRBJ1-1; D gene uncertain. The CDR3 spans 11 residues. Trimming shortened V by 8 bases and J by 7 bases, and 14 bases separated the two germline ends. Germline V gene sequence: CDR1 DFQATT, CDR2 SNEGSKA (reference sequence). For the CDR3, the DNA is TGCAGTCCCCAAGAGTATATTGAAGCTTTCTTT. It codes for CSPQEYIEAFF.

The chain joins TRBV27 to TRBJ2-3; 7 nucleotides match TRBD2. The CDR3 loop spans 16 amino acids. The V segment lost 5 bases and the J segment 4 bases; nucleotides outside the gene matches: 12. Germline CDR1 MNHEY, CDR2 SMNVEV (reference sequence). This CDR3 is CASSPPGAGRSDTQYF. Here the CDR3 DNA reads TGTGCCAGCAGTCCTCCCGGGGCCGGGAGGTCAGATACGCAGTATTTT.

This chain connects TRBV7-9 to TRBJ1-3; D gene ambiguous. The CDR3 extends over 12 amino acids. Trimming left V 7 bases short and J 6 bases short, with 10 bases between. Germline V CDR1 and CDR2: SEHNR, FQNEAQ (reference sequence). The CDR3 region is CASTPNENTIYF. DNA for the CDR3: TGTGCCAGCACCCCGAATGAAAACACCATATATTTT.

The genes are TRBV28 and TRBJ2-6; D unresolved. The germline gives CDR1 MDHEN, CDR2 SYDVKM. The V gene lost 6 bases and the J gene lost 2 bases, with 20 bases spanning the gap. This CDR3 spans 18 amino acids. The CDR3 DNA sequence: TGTGCCAGCAGCCCCGCTGGCGCCGTGGGTACTGGGGCCAACGTCCTGACTTTC. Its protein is CASSPAGAVGTGANVLTF.

Here the CDR3 reads CASPQDLAGDPSPYEQYF. The CDR3 DNA reads as TGTGCCAGCCCCCAGGACCTAGCGGGAGATCCGAGTCCCTACGAGCAGTACTTC. The chain links TRBV21-1 to TRBJ2-7; the table's D gene call, TRBD2, was not cross checked with the DNA. TRBV21-1 corresponds to a pseudogene. The CDR3 is 18 amino acids.

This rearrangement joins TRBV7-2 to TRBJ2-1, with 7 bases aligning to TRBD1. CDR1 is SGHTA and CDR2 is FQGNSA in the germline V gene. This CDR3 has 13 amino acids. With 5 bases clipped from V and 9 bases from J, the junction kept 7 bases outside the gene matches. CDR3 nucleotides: TGTGCCAGCAGCCTAGGGGGCGGTCTTGAGCAGTTCTTC. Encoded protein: CASSLGGGLEQFF. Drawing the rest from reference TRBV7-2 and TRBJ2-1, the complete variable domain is GAGVSQSPSNKVTEKGKDVELRCDPISGHTALYWYRQSLGQGLEFLIYFQGNSAPDKSGLPSDRFSAERTGGSVSTLTIQRTQQEDSAVYLCASSLGGGLEQFFGPGTRLTVL.

This CDR3 is CASSQDWRVEKLFF. The CDR3 nucleotides read TGCGCCAGCAGCCAAGATTGGAGGGTTGAAAAACTGTTTTTT. The chain combines TRBV4-3 with TRBJ1-4; D ambiguous. CDR3 size: 14 residues. CDR1 and CDR2 (germline): LGHNA, YSLEER. The V end lost 0 bases, the J end lost 7 bases, and 9 bases lay between the germline ends.

As DNA, the CDR3 is TGTGCCAGCAGGGGACGGCCTGACTCCAGAGATACGCAGTATTTT. Amino acids: CASRGRPDSRDTQYF. The rearrangement joins TRBV2 to TRBJ2-3; TRBD1 or TRBD2 may be the D gene (5 bases each). Trimming removed 6 bases from V and 5 bases from J, with 18 bases in between. The CDR3 is 15 residues long. Germline-derived CDR1 and CDR2 are SNHLY and FYNNEI.

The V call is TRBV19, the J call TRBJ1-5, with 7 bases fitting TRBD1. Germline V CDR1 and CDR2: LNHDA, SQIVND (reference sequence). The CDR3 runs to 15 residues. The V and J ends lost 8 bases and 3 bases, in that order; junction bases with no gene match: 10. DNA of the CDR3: TGTGCCAGTCGCAAAGGACAGGTAGACAATCAGCCCCAGCATTTT. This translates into CASRKGQVDNQPQHF.

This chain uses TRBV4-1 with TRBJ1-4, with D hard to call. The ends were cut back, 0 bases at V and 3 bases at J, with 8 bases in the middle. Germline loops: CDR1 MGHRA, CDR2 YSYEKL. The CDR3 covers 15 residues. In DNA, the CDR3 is TGCGCCAGCAGCCAAGATCTGGGAGCTAATGAAAAACTGTTTTTT. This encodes CASSQDLGANEKLFF.

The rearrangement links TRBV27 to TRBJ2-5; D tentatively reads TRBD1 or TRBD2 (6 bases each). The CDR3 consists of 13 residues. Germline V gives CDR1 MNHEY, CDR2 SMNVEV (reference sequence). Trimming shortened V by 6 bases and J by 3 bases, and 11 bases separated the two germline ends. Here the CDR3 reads CASSRRGEETQYF. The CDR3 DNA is TGTGCCAGCAGCCGAAGGGGGGAAGAGACCCAGTACTTC.

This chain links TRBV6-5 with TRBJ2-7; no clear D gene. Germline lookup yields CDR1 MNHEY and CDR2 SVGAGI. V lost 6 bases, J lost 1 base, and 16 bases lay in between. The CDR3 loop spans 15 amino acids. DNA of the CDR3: TGTGCCAGCAGCCCCGATGCAGGACGATCCTACGAGCAGTACTTC. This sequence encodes CASSPDAGRSYEQYF.

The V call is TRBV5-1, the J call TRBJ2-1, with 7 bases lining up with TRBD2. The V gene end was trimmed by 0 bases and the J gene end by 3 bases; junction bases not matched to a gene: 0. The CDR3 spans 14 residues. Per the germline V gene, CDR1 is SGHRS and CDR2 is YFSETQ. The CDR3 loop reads CASSLGGGYNEQFF. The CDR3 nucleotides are TGCGCCAGCAGCTTGGGCGGGGGCTACAATGAGCAGTTCTTC. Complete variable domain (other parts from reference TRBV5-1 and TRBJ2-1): KAGVTQTPRYLIKTRGQQVTLSCSPISGHRSVSWYQQTPGQGLQFLFEYFSETQRNKGNFPGRFSGRQFSNSRSEMNVSTLELGDSALYLCASSLGGGYNEQFFGPGTRLTVL.